One and the same sample provided the 15 T cell receptor beta chains below, sequenced in a study of shared clonotypes between healthy human individuals. TCRdb's table, derived via immunoSEQ multiplex PCR, lists solely in-frame clones and lacks some. Among about 980,000 clones listed, around three quarters were seen once. Material: memory CD4+ T cells sorted from blood. The subset denotes: CD45RA-negative fraction. All receptors derive from a man between 18 and 29 years old in good health.

The chain recombines TRBV5-4 with TRBJ1-1; no clear D. Looked up from germline, CDR1 is SGHNT and CDR2 is YYREEE (reference sequence). CDR3 length: 14 amino acids. Trimming left V 0 bases short and J 7 bases short, with 13 bases between. CDR3 sequence: CASSLGLQGNEAFF. CDR3 nucleotides: TGTGCCAGCAGCTTGGGTTTACAAGGGAATGAAGCTTTCTTT. Variable domain in full (rest from reference TRBV5-4 and TRBJ1-1): ETGVTQSPTHLIKTRGQQVTLRCSSQSGHNTVSWYQQALGQGPQFIFQYYREEENGRGNFPPRFSGLQFPNYSSELNVNALELDDSALYLCASSLGLQGNEAFFGQGTRLTVV.

V gene TRBV5-6 combines with J gene TRBJ2-1; D is uncertain. Trimming pared 4 bases from V and 8 bases from J, leaving 10 bases between. This CDR3 has 12 residues. Germline loops: CDR1 SGHDT, CDR2 YYEEEE. The chain's CDR3 is CASSPRTDEQFF. The CDR3 DNA reads TGTGCCAGCAGCCCTCGAACAGATGAGCAGTTCTTC.

This chain uses TRBV9 with TRBJ2-3; 8 nucleotides match TRBD2. V shed 1 base and J 0 bases; nucleotides not matched to a gene: 4. CDR1 is SGDLS, CDR2 YYNGEE, per germline. CDR3 size: 16 residues. The CDR3 DNA is TGTGCCAGCAGCGTACGGGGGGGCCAAAGCACAGATACGCAGTATTTT. It is translated as CASSVRGGQSTDTQYF.

The CDR3 nucleotides are TGTGCCATCAGCCGGACTGGGTCGGGGGCTAACTATGGCTACACCTTC. Protein sequence: CAISRTGSGANYGYTF. The rearrangement links TRBV10-3 to TRBJ1-2; possible D gene TRBD1, 5 bases. CDR3 length: 16 amino acids. Trimming took off 6 bases at V and 0 bases at J, with 17 bases between the two ends. Looked up from germline, CDR1 is ENHRY and CDR2 is SYGVKD.

Ten or more counts support this clone. The J gene is TRBJ2-7, the V gene TRBV2, with D uncertain. CDR1 SNHLY and CDR2 FYNNEI come from the germline V gene. Trimming cost V 1 base and J 5 bases, with 12 bases left between them. The CDR3 contains 14 residues. CDR3 sequence reads: CASSEEVGVHEQYF. In DNA form, the CDR3 reads TGTGCCAGCAGTGAAGAAGTGGGCGTGCACGAGCAGTACTTC.

V usage is TRBV2 and J usage is TRBJ2-7; TRBD2 matches at 8 bases. Trimming removed 8 bases from V and 4 bases from J; junction bases left unmatched: 7. Germline CDR1 and CDR2: SNHLY and FYNNEI. CDR3 size: 13 residues. CDR3 sequence reads: CASRGGRLYEQYF. The CDR3 DNA sequence: TGTGCCAGCCGCGGCGGGAGGTTATACGAGCAGTACTTC.

A few counts support this clone. This rearrangement joins TRBV27 to TRBJ1-6; unclear D gene. V lost 4 bases and J lost 10, with 17 bases in between. Germline V gives CDR1 MNHEY, CDR2 SMNVEV (reference sequence). The CDR3 spans 15 residues. The CDR3 protein is CASSWAPALGSPLHF. CDR3 DNA sequence: TGTGCCAGCAGTTGGGCTCCAGCCCTCGGCTCACCCCTCCACTTT.

The sample holds one count of this clone. This chain links TRBV6-6 with TRBJ1-5, with 7 bases that match TRBD1. With 5 bases clipped from V and 2 bases from J, the junction kept 6 bases outside the gene matches. CDR1 and CDR2 from the germline V gene are MNHNY and SVGAGI (reference sequence). This CDR3 is 15 amino acids long. CDR3: CASSPRQGGNQPQHF. CDR3 in DNA: TGTGCCAGCAGTCCTAGACAGGGCGGCAATCAGCCCCAGCATTTT.

The chain employs TRBV29-1 and TRBJ1-1; a possible D gene is TRBD1 (5 bases). The germline V gene encodes CDR1 SQVTM and CDR2 ANQGSEA. The CDR3 is made up of 13 amino acids. V gave up 5 bases and J gave up 5 bases, with 15 bases separating them. CDR3 in DNA: TGCAGCGTTTTTCTTCCAGGGTGGACTGAAGCTTTCTTT. It is translated as CSVFLPGWTEAFF.

The chain employs TRBV2 and TRBJ2-2; tentative D call: TRBD1 (6 bases). V shed 5 bases and J shed 4 bases, with 8 bases lying between them. The CDR3 has 13 amino acids. Germline assignment: CDR1 SNHLY and CDR2 FYNNEI. The CDR3 loop is CASSIQGTGELFF. The CDR3 coding sequence is TGTGCCAGCAGTATACAGGGCACCGGGGAGCTGTTTTTT.

The genes are TRBV10-3 and TRBJ1-5; D may be TRBD1 (5 bases). Germline CDR1 reads ENHRY; CDR2 reads SYGVKD. V was cut by 0 bases and J by 7 bases, with 19 bases left in between. The CDR3 is 17 residues long. CDR3 coding DNA: TGTGCCATCAGTGAGTCATCGGGCCAGGTTGGGGGGCAGCCCCAGCATTTT. Translated: CAISESSGQVGGQPQHF.

V is TRBV9 and J is TRBJ2-5; no firm D call. The CDR3 totals 13 residues. Germline assignment: CDR1 SGDLS and CDR2 YYNGEE. With 0 bases removed from V and 4 bases from J, the gap between germline ends came to 7 bases. The CDR3 DNA sequence: TGTGCCAGCAGCGTAGGTATGACAGAGACCCAGTACTTC. Encoded protein: CASSVGMTETQYF.

J is TRBJ2-3 and V is TRBV7-9, with 8 positions matching TRBD2. The V gene's germline CDR1 is SEHNR and CDR2 FQNEAQ (reference sequence). The CDR3 is 15 amino acids. The ends lost 8 bases at V and 0 bases at J; junction bases unmatched: 7. Here the CDR3 DNA reads TGTGCCAGCCCCGCGGGAGGAGCTAGCACAGATACGCAGTATTTT. Encoded protein: CASPAGGASTDTQYF.

This clone has only a few counts. This chain connects TRBV9 to TRBJ2-5, with 13 positions matching TRBD2. CDR3 size: 16 residues. The germline V gene encodes CDR1 SGDLS and CDR2 YYNGEE. With V trimmed by 0 bases and J by 5 bases, 4 bases remained unmatched. Written as DNA, the CDR3 is TGTGCCAGCAGCGTAGGACTAGCGGGAGGTACGGAGACCCAGTACTTC. Residues: CASSVGLAGGTETQYF.

DNA for the CDR3: TGTGCCAGCAGGACGTGGGCCCCCTCTACTCCCCTCCACTTT. Translation: CASRTWAPSTPLHF. V usage is TRBV6-1 and J usage is TRBJ1-6; D gene ambiguous. CDR1 MNHNS and CDR2 SASEGT come from the germline V gene. The CDR3 sequence is 14 residues long. Between the trimmed V and J ends, which lost 6 bases and 13 bases, there was a span of 19 bases.